Listed below are T cell receptor beta chains from one sample, sequenced in a study of long-term antiretroviral therapy in people with HIV. The method was immunoSEQ multiplex PCR; TCRdb's version includes in-frame clones alone and lacks a portion of them. This table holds 20,000 to 30,000 clones, 85% found once. The input for sequencing was unsorted PBMCs, taken 2.3 years after starting antiretroviral therapy. The receptors here all came from a man in his forties with HIV. Both conserved end residues are part of each CDR3. A D gene is named only where the DNA matches it firmly. Size values are once, few and many counts, or a class for expanded clones, and some rows have none.

TRBJ2-7	TRBV4-1	TRBD1	NA	CASSHLTPGQGSYEQYF	TGCGCCAGCAGCCACCTTACGCCGGGACAGGGTAGCTACGAGCAGTACTTC
TRBJ2-7	TRBV5-1	NA	NA	CASSFPFGGNSYEQYF	TGCGCCAGCAGCTTCCCTTTCGGGGGAAACTCCTACGAGCAGTACTTC
TRBJ2-7	TRBV5-6	NA	large	CASSQDPGVYEQYF	TGTGCCAGCAGCCAGGACCCGGGGGTCTACGAGCAGTACTTC
TRBJ1-5	TRBV7-8	NA	medium-sized	CASSPREGLDQPQHF	TGTGCCAGCAGCCCCCGGGAAGGTTTGGATCAGCCCCAGCATTTT
TRBJ1-4	TRBV5-5	NA	NA	CASSLGQGSAVYEKLFF	TGTGCCAGCAGCTTGGGTCAGGGGTCCGCTGTCTATGAAAAACTGTTTTTT
TRBJ1-1	TRBV4-2	NA	NA	CASSHTARVTEAFF	TGTGCCAGCAGCCATACCGCCAGGGTTACTGAAGCTTTCTTT
TRBJ2-1	TRBV15	NA	NA	CATSRVLPGEQFF	TGTGCCACCAGCAGAGTCCTCCCCGGGGAGCAGTTCTTC
TRBJ2-1	TRBV4-1	TRBD2	NA	CASSQDGLVAGGSYNEQFF	TGCGCCAGCAGCCAAGACGGGCTGGTAGCGGGGGGGTCATACAATGAGCAGTTCTTC
TRBJ2-7	TRBV6-1	NA	few	CASNTDSYEQYF	TGTGCCAGCAATACAGACTCCTACGAGCAGTACTTC
TRBJ1-2	TRBV2	NA	NA	CASSDRTEDNYGYTF	TGTGCCAGCAGTGACAGGACAGAAGATAACTATGGCTACACCTTC
TRBJ2-4	TRBV29-1	NA	NA	CSVEDAEGELGIQYF	TGCAGCGTTGAAGATGCAGAAGGGGAATTGGGCATTCAGTACTTC
TRBJ1-2	TRBV14	NA	few	CASSQVEGFLYGYTF	TGTGCCAGCAGCCAAGTAGAAGGATTCCTCTATGGCTACACCTTC
TRBJ1-2	TRBV4-1	TRBD1	NA	CASSQEGQGATNYGYTF	TGCGCCAGCAGCCAAGAGGGTCAGGGGGCTACGAACTATGGCTACACCTTC
TRBJ2-7	TRBV9	NA	NA	CASSSRGRDYEQYF	TGTGCCAGCAGTTCCAGGGGTCGGGACTACGAGCAGTACTTC
TRBJ2-1	TRBV7-9	NA	once	CASSTLQPGPSYNEQFF	TGTGCCAGCAGCACGTTACAGCCAGGTCCGTCTTACAATGAGCAGTTCTTC
TRBJ1-1	TRBV27	TRBD1	NA	CASSFVGRGTEAFF	TGTGCCAGCAGTTTTGTTGGCAGGGGGACTGAAGCTTTCTTT
TRBJ2-5	TRBV12-5	NA	NA	CASGFGDQTQETQYF	TGTGCTAGTGGTTTTGGAGACCAGACCCAAGAGACCCAGTACTTC
TRBJ1-5	TRBV15	TRBD1	NA	CATSRDQGGNQPQHF	TGTGCCACCAGCAGAGATCAGGGGGGGAATCAGCCCCAGCATTTT
TRBJ1-4	TRBV10-3	NA	NA	CATSTGSTNEKLFF	TGTGCCACTTCTACTGGCTCAACTAATGAAAAACTGTTTTTT
TRBJ2-5	TRBV11-3	NA	NA	CASSLEGRGQETQYF	TGTGCCAGCAGCTTAGAGGGTCGCGGACAAGAGACCCAGTACTTC
TRBJ2-1	TRBV2	TRBD2	NA	CASSLLAGGHNEQFF	TGTGCCAGCAGCTTACTAGCGGGGGGCCACAATGAGCAGTTCTTC
TRBJ2-7	TRBV29-1	TRBD1	NA	CSVGTGNSEQYF	TGCAGCGTCGGGACAGGGAACAGCGAGCAGTACTTC
TRBJ1-4	TRBV10-1	NA	NA	CATYNIGPGSREKLFF	TGCGCCACCTACAACATAGGGCCAGGATCTAGGGAAAAACTGTTTTTT
TRBJ2-1	TRBV7-2	NA	NA	CASSPTSYEQFF	TGTGCCAGCAGCCCAACATCCTATGAGCAGTTCTTC
TRBJ2-7	TRBV5-6	TRBD2	NA	CASSSGLAGAREGF	TGTGCCAGCAGCTCGGGACTAGCGGGAGCTCGGGAGGGCTTC
TRBJ2-7	TRBV11-3	TRBD2	NA	CASSQTSGYEQYF	TGTGCCAGCAGCCAGACTAGCGGCTACGAGCAGTACTTC
TRBJ1-2	TRBV6-1	NA	NA	CASSSNPNYGYTF	TGTGCCAGCAGTTCTAACCCTAACTATGGCTACACCTTC
TRBJ2-3	TRBV5-5	TRBD2	NA	CASSLGLAGGTDTQYF	TGTGCCAGCAGCTTGGGACTAGCGGGGGGCACAGATACGCAGTATTTT